The 18 T cell receptor beta chains below were found in one sample sequenced in a study of blood T cell repertoires in COVID-19. The assay was immunoSEQ multiplex PCR, and TCRdb's table has in-frame clones only and misses some. The sample consists of about 520,000 clones, roughly 85% of them appearing once. The sequencing sample was made of peripheral blood. Receptor source: a human donor in a cohort sampled during active COVID-19.

The V gene is TRBV19, the J gene TRBJ2-1; TRBD2 matches 10 bases. This CDR3 is built from 17 residues. The germline V gene has CDR1 LNHDA and CDR2 SQIVND (reference sequence). The V and J ends lost 5 bases and 0 bases, in that order; junction bases with no gene match: 7. The CDR3 DNA follows: TGTGCCAGTAGTGAAAATAGCGGGGGGAGCTCCTACAATGAGCAGTTCTTC. Encoded protein: CASSENSGGSSYNEQFF.

This chain connects TRBV9 to TRBJ2-5; D may be TRBD2 (7 bases). This CDR3 has 14 amino acids. The V gene's germline CDR1 is SGDLS and CDR2 YYNGEE. The ends were cut back, 4 bases at V and 5 bases at J, with 15 bases in the middle. CDR3 sequence: CASSFTGGVETQYF. Here the CDR3 DNA reads TGTGCCAGCAGCTTCACGGGGGGCGTGGAGACCCAGTACTTC.

The V and J genes are TRBV6-5 and TRBJ2-5, with D unclear. Trimming removed 0 bases at V and 4 bases at J, with 9 bases between. Germline V gene lookup returns CDR1 MNHEY and CDR2 SVGAGI. CDR3 length equals 14 residues. The CDR3 spells CASSYSRSPETQYF. Here the CDR3 DNA reads TGTGCCAGCAGTTACTCTCGGAGTCCAGAGACCCAGTACTTC.

This chain links TRBV14 with TRBJ2-7; 8 nucleotides align to TRBD2. There are 16 residues in the CDR3. The junction had 12 bases not matched to a gene; V was cut back by 3 bases and J by 5 bases. The germline V gene has CDR1 SGHDN and CDR2 FVKESK. The CDR3 sequence is CASSHASSGSSNEQYF. CDR3 nucleotides: TGTGCCAGCAGCCACGCTTCCAGCGGGAGTTCCAACGAGCAGTACTTC.

The gene calls are TRBV3-1 (or the pseudogene TRBV3-2) and TRBJ2-7, with D uncertain. V was trimmed by 2 bases and J by 0 bases, leaving 8 bases between them. From germline, CDR1 is LGHDT and CDR2 YNNKEL (reference sequence). The length of the CDR3 is 14 residues. Written as DNA, the CDR3 is TGTGCCAGCAGCCAAAGAACGGTCTCCTACGAGCAGTACTTC. It yields the protein CASSQRTVSYEQYF.

The chain uses TRBV10-1 and TRBJ2-2, with 7 bases fitting TRBD1. The trim removed 8 bases at V and 6 bases at J, leaving 9 bases unmatched. There are 14 residues in the CDR3. The V gene's germline CDR1 is WNHNN and CDR2 SYGVQD (reference sequence). Here the CDR3 DNA reads TGCGCCAGCTCCGTCTCGCAGGGGGCCGGGGAGCTGTTTTTT. It specifies CASSVSQGAGELFF.

The chain carries TRBV19 and TRBJ1-2; 7 positions agree with TRBD1. V was pared by 5 bases and J by 8 bases, with 8 bases of the junction left unmatched. CDR3 length equals 13 residues. Germline loops: CDR1 LNHDA, CDR2 SQIVND (reference sequence). CDR3 in DNA: TGTGCCAGTAGTCTCGACAGGGTCGGAGGCTACACCTTC. Amino acid sequence: CASSLDRVGGYTF. Based on the CDR3 plus reference TRBV19 and TRBJ1-2, the full variable domain is DGGITQSPKYLFRKEGQNVTLSCEQNLNHDAMYWYRQDPGQGLRLIYYSQIVNDFQKGDIAEGYSVSREKKESFPLTVTSAQKNPTAFYLCASSLDRVGGYTFGSGTRLTVV.

The table lists this clone with a count of one. The rearrangement joins TRBV30 to TRBJ2-5, with a tentative D call TRBD2 (5 bases). The CDR3 loop spans 13 amino acids. Germline lookup yields CDR1 GTSNPN and CDR2 SVGIG (reference sequence). The ends were cut back, 1 base at V and 0 bases at J, with 6 bases in the middle. This CDR3 is CAWSGGYQETQYF. For the CDR3, the DNA is TGTGCCTGGAGTGGAGGGTACCAAGAGACCCAGTACTTC.

The chain has TRBV4-1 and TRBJ2-2; the D gene is possibly TRBD1 (6 bases). Per the germline V gene, CDR1 is MGHRA and CDR2 is YSYEKL. The CDR3 is 18 residues long. V was pared by 0 bases and J by 3 bases, with 17 bases between. DNA of the CDR3: TGCGCCAGCAGCCAAGATCCCACTGGGGGCTCGCACACCGGGGAGCTGTTTTTT. This gives the protein CASSQDPTGGSHTGELFF.

V gene TRBV5-4 combines with J gene TRBJ2-3; 12 nucleotides line up with TRBD2. The V and J ends lost 3 bases and 3 bases, in that order; junction bases with no gene match: 5. Germline CDR1 is SGHNT and CDR2 is YYREEE (reference sequence). The CDR3 totals 16 residues. In DNA, the CDR3 is TGTGCCAGCAGCTCTAAGACTAGCGGGAGAACAGATACGCAGTATTTT. Its translation: CASSSKTSGRTDTQYF.

The rearrangement uses TRBV5-4 and TRBJ2-3; D is unresolved. This CDR3 comprises 14 residues. Germline CDR1 reads SGHNT; CDR2 reads YYREEE (reference sequence). V gave up 3 bases and J gave up 0 bases, with 8 bases separating them. CDR3 loop: CASSSAGSTDTQYF. The CDR3 DNA is TGTGCCAGCAGCTCTGCCGGGAGCACAGATACGCAGTATTTT.

The chain links TRBV19 to TRBJ2-7, with D possibly TRBD2 on 6 matching bases. Between the trimmed V and J ends, which lost 4 bases and 6 bases, there was a span of 19 bases. This CDR3 has 15 residues. CDR1 is LNHDA, CDR2 SQIVND, per germline (reference sequence). The CDR3 region has the DNA TGTGCCAGTAGTACCGGAAGGCTGGCCGGGAGCGAGCAGTACTTC. It specifies CASSTGRLAGSEQYF.

The rearrangement uses TRBV29-1 and TRBJ2-7; 7 bases align to TRBD1. Germline lookup yields CDR1 SQVTM and CDR2 ANQGSEA. The V and J ends lost 4 bases and 0 bases, in that order; junction bases with no gene match: 6. The CDR3 runs to 14 residues. The CDR3 DNA follows: TGCAGCGTTGGTCGACAGGGAGCCTCCTACGAGCAGTACTTC. The encoded protein is CSVGRQGASYEQYF.

The V and J genes are TRBV4-2 and TRBJ2-2, with 7 bases that match TRBD2. Germline assignment: CDR1 LGHNA and CDR2 YNFKEQ. J lost 6 bases, V lost 4 bases, and 11 bases had no gene match. The CDR3 has 16 residues. CDR3 loop: CASSLRGLADSGELFF. CDR3 bases: TGTGCCAGCAGCCTAAGAGGGCTAGCGGACTCCGGGGAGCTGTTTTTT.

This chain joins TRBV4-1 and TRBJ2-7; a possible D gene is TRBD1 (6 bases). The germline V and J ends were trimmed by 3 bases and 4 bases, with 19 bases remaining between them. The germline V gene has CDR1 MGHRA and CDR2 YSYEKL. CDR3 length: 16 amino acids. The CDR3, as DNA: TGCGCCAGCAGCCAGGAAGGACAGTTGCCTGGGTACGAGCAGTACTTC. Protein product: CASSQEGQLPGYEQYF.

The CDR3 reads CASSPRAGAGEKLFF. The CDR3 DNA reads as TGTGCCAGCAGCCCGAGGGCGGGGGCAGGCGAAAAACTGTTTTTT. The V and J genes are TRBV5-4 and TRBJ1-4, with D possibly matching TRBD1 (6 bases). The CDR3 has 15 residues. The germline CDR1 and CDR2 sequences are SGHNT and YYREEE (reference sequence). V lost 4 bases to trimming and J lost 8 bases, with 18 bases between them.

The chain recombines TRBV15 with TRBJ1-5; D ambiguous. V was shortened by 1 base and J by 2 bases, with 18 bases between the two germline ends. The CDR3 consists of 18 residues. The germline gives CDR1 LNHNV, CDR2 YYDKDF (reference sequence). This CDR3 reads CATSRAGQTVWGNQPQHF. CDR3 DNA sequence: TGTGCCACCAGCAGAGCTGGGCAGACGGTGTGGGGCAATCAGCCCCAGCATTTT.

The rearrangement links TRBV30 to TRBJ1-2, with D uncertain. The V end lost 2 bases, the J end lost 3 bases, and 7 bases lay between the germline ends. Germline CDR1 GTSNPN, CDR2 SVGIG (reference sequence). This CDR3 is built from 12 residues. In nucleotides, the CDR3 is TGTGCCTGGAGTCAGCAGGACTATGGCTACACCTTC. This encodes CAWSQQDYGYTF.